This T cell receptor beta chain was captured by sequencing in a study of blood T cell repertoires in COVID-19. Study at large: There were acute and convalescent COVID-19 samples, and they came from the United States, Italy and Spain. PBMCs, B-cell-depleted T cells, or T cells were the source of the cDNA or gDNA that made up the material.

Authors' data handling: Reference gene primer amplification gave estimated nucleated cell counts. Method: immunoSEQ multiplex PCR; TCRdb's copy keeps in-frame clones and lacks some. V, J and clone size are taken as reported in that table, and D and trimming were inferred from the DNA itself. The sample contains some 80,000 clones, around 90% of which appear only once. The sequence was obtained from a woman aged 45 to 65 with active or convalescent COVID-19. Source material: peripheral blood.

CDR3 loop: CASRQGYEQYF. The CDR3 DNA follows: TGTGCCAGTAGACAGGGTTACGAGCAGTACTTC. V usage is TRBV19 and J usage is TRBJ2-7; a weak D match, TRBD1 (6 bases). The CDR3 extends over 11 amino acids. The V end was cut by 6 bases, the J end by 4 bases, with 7 bases between. CDR1 LNHDA and CDR2 SQIVND come from the germline V gene (reference sequence).